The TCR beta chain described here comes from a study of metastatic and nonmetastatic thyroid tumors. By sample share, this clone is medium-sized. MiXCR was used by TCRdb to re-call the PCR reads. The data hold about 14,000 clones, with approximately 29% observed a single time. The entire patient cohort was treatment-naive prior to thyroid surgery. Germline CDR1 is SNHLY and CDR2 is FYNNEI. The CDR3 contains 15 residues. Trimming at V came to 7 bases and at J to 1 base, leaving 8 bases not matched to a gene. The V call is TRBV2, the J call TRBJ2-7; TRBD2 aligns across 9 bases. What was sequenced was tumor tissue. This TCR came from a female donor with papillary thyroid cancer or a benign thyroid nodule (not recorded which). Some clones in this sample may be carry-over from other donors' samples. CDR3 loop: CASKAGGFGSYEQYF. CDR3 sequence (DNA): TGTGCCAGCAAAGCGGGGGGTTTTGGGTCCTACGAGCAGTACTTC.